This record covers a single T cell receptor beta chain. Germline V CDR1 and CDR2: ENHRY, SYGVKD. The CDR3 is 16 residues long. Trimming pared 0 bases from V and 1 base from J, leaving 11 bases between. This entry belongs to a study of blood T cell repertoires in COVID-19. Looking at the study overall: Some COVID-19 samples were acute and others convalescent; all came from the United States, Italy and Spain. Sources were T cells, B-cell-depleted T cells, or PBMCs; the material itself was cDNA or gDNA.

Per the original methods: Estimates of nucleated cell counts were drawn from the amplification of reference gene primers. Assay used: immunoSEQ multiplex PCR; TCRdb lists only in-frame clones, some missing. The V and J calls and clone size come from that table; D and trimming were worked out from the DNA. The sample records 200,000 to 300,000 clones, over 80% being singletons. The source of this sequence is a woman between 35 and 50 years old with acute or convalescent COVID-19. Source material: peripheral blood. This chain uses TRBV10-3 with TRBJ2-3; D call uncertain. DNA of the CDR3: TGTGCCATCAGTGAGTCGCCTAGATCGGGCACAGATACGCAGTATTTT. Protein sequence: CAISESPRSGTDTQYF.